The 7 T cell receptor beta chains below come from one sample, sequenced in a study of cytomegalovirus exposure and HLA in healthy donors. The PCR was carried out with 60 Vbeta primers and 13 Jbeta primers. Clones were read by immunoSEQ multiplex PCR, and TCRdb kept only the in-frame ones, dropping some. Recorded here are tens of thousands of clones; the top ten clones represent approximately 1.6%. Sequencing was done on a sample of PBMCs. These receptors were obtained from a woman aged 60-75 years in good health and CMV-seronegative.

The chain combines TRBV7-2 with TRBJ1-1; a possible D gene is TRBD1 (6 bases). Trimming removed 6 bases from V and 7 bases from J, with 18 bases in between. CDR3 length: 14 residues. Looked up from germline, CDR1 is SGHTA and CDR2 is FQGNSA. The CDR3 nucleotides read TGTGCCAGCAGTTATTTAAGGTCGACAGGTGAAGCTTTCTTT. Amino acid sequence: CASSYLRSTGEAFF.

The chain has TRBV27 and TRBJ2-2, with 7 bases that match TRBD2. Losses at the gene ends were 6 bases for V and 5 bases for J; bases not matched to a gene: 12. CDR1 and CDR2 from the germline V gene are MNHEY and SMNVEV (reference sequence). This CDR3 contains 16 residues. CDR3 nucleotides: TGTGCCAGCAGCTCCAAGCGGGATCGGTGGACCGGGGAGCTGTTTTTT. Protein product: CASSSKRDRWTGELFF.

The chain is built from TRBV4-3 and TRBJ2-5; the match to TRBD2 covers 7 bases. This CDR3 is built from 15 residues. The germline V gene encodes CDR1 LGHNA and CDR2 YSLEER. Trimming removed 0 bases from V and 5 bases from J; junction bases left unmatched: 6. CDR3 loop: CASSQDAGVPETQYF. DNA of the CDR3: TGCGCCAGCAGCCAAGATGCGGGAGTCCCCGAGACCCAGTACTTC.

For the CDR3, the DNA is TGTGCCAGCAAGGTGCGGGCTGAAGCTTTCTTT. Amino acid sequence: CASKVRAEAFF. V gene TRBV6-5 combines with J gene TRBJ1-1; D is unresolved. Between the trimmed V and J ends, which lost 7 bases and 6 bases, there was a span of 9 bases. The CDR3 is made up of 11 amino acids. Looked up from germline, CDR1 is MNHEY and CDR2 is SVGAGI.

The chain combines TRBV10-1 with TRBJ2-7, with a tentative D call TRBD2 (8 bases). Germline V gene sequence: CDR1 WNHNN, CDR2 SYGVQD (reference sequence). This CDR3 contains 15 residues. Trimming left V 11 bases short and J 0 bases short, with 20 bases between. In DNA form, the CDR3 reads TGCGCCTGCTCTCCGGGGGGGACAGCCTCCTACGAGCAGTACTTC. Translated, it gives CACSPGGTASYEQYF.

The chain uses TRBV4-2 and TRBJ2-3, with 11 bases that match TRBD2. This CDR3 contains 16 residues. Looked up from germline, CDR1 is LGHNA and CDR2 is YNFKEQ. V was clipped by 4 bases and J by 2 bases; unmatched bases: 5. CDR3 protein: CASSPIAGGDTDTQYF. CDR3 nucleotide sequence: TGTGCCAGCAGCCCCATAGCGGGAGGGGACACAGATACGCAGTATTTT.

V and J are TRBV2 and TRBJ2-1, with 15 bases identical to TRBD2. The CDR3 runs 15 residues. The germline V gene encodes CDR1 SNHLY and CDR2 FYNNEI. V dropped 6 bases and J dropped 7; count of bases not matched to a gene: 4. CDR3 region: CASRGLAGGPNEQFF. Written as DNA, the CDR3 is TGTGCCAGCAGAGGACTAGCGGGAGGGCCGAATGAGCAGTTCTTC.